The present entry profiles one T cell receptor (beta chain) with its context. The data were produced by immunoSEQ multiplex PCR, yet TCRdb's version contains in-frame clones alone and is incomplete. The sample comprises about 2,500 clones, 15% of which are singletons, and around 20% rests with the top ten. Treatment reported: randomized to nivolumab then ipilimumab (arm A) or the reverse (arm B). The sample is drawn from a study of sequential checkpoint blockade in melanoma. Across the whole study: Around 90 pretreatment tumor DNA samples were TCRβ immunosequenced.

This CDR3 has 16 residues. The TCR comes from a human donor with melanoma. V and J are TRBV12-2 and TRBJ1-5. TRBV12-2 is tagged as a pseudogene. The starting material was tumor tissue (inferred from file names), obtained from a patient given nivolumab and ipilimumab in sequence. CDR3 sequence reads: CASRLAVRRSNQPQHF. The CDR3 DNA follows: TGTGCAAGTCGCTTAGCAGTCAGAAGGTCCAATCAGCCCCAGCATTTT.